Shown below are 30 T cell receptor beta chains from a single sample sequenced in a study of high-grade serous ovarian cancer treatment subgroups. Tumor samples were obtained before definitive surgery or chemotherapy. This table comes from immunoSEQ multiplex PCR, and its TCRdb copy is limited to in-frame clones, with some not included. Of about 15,000 clones in the sample, about nine tenths were seen once. Source material: tumor tissue. The receptors stem from a human donor with high-grade serous ovarian cancer.

The chain uses TRBV2 and TRBJ2-1, with D possibly TRBD2 on 5 matching bases. Trimming cost V 6 bases and J 4 bases, with 16 bases left between them. CDR3 size: 15 residues. Germline V CDR1 and CDR2: SNHLY, FYNNEI. The CDR3 loop reads CASRDGAARYNEQFF. Here the CDR3 DNA reads TGTGCCAGCAGGGACGGAGCGGCGAGGTACAATGAGCAGTTCTTC. Combining the CDR3 with reference TRBV2 and TRBJ2-1 gives the whole variable domain EPEVTQTPSHQVTQMGQEVILRCVPISNHLYFYWYRQILGQKVEFLVSFYNNEISEKSEIFDDQFSVERPDGSNFTLKIRSTKLEDSAMYFCASRDGAARYNEQFFGPGTRLTVL.

The V call is TRBV28, the J call TRBJ2-7, with D possibly being TRBD1 (6 bases). V was clipped by 5 bases and J by 2 bases, with 19 bases between them. The V gene's germline CDR1 is MDHEN and CDR2 SYDVKM. The length of the CDR3 is 16 residues. CDR3 loop: CASSPTARGAAYEQYF. In DNA, the CDR3 is TGTGCCAGCAGTCCGACCGCCAGGGGAGCCGCCTACGAGCAGTACTTC. Together with reference TRBV28 and TRBJ2-7, the CDR3 gives the full variable domain: DVKVTQSSRYLVKRTGEKVFLECVQDMDHENMFWYRQDPGLGLRLIYFSYDVKMKEKGDIPEGYSVSREKKERFSLILESASTNQTSMYLCASSPTARGAAYEQYFGPGTRLTVT.

V and J are TRBV18 and TRBJ1-1, with a weak D call TRBD1 (6 bases). The germline CDR1 and CDR2 sequences are KGHSH and LQKENI. V gave up 4 bases and J gave up 2 bases, with 8 bases separating them. This CDR3 has 13 residues. CDR3 residues: CASSQDRNTEAFF. Written as DNA, the CDR3 is TGTGCCAGCTCACAGGACAGAAACACTGAAGCTTTCTTT.

J is TRBJ2-7 and V is TRBV9, with D possibly TRBD2 on 5 matching bases. Trimming removed 0 bases from V and 3 bases from J, with 13 bases in between. Germline V lookup: CDR1 SGDLS, CDR2 YYNGEE. The CDR3 spans 15 residues. The CDR3 loop is CASSVDPSSLYEQYF. Written as DNA, the CDR3 is TGTGCCAGCAGCGTAGATCCTAGCTCCCTCTACGAGCAGTACTTC.

V usage is TRBV5-4 and J usage is TRBJ2-5; D tentatively reads TRBD1 or TRBD2 (5 bases each). The J call may not be correct, given that the DNA end is closer to TRBJ2-7. CDR1 SGHNT and CDR2 YYREEE come from the germline V gene (reference sequence). The CDR3 covers 14 residues. This chain's CDR3 is CASSLGTVPYEQYF. In DNA form, the CDR3 reads TGTGCCAGCAGCCTGGGGACGGTACCCTACGAGCAGTACTTC.

The V gene is TRBV6-1, the J gene TRBJ2-5, with 11 bases lining up with TRBD2. CDR3 length: 16 residues. V lost 4 bases, J lost 4 bases, and 8 bases stayed unmatched. Germline V gene data show CDR1 as MNHNS and CDR2 as SASEGT. CDR3 nucleotides: TGTGCCAGCAGTGCGGGTAGCGGGGGGGCCCGAGAGACCCAGTACTTC. Amino acid sequence: CASSAGSGGARETQYF.

V gene TRBV7-8 combines with J gene TRBJ1-2; a possible D gene is TRBD1 (5 bases). Germline values: CDR1 SGHVS, CDR2 FQNEAQ. The CDR3 extends over 14 amino acids. V was pared by 5 bases and J by 8 bases, with 18 bases between. CDR3 sequence (DNA): TGTGCCAGCAGCCCCACGAGCGGCAGGGACGGCTACACCTTC. Protein: CASSPTSGRDGYTF.

V is TRBV9 and J is TRBJ2-2; TRBD1 aligns across 8 bases. The ends lost 0 bases at V and 6 bases at J; junction bases unmatched: 7. The CDR3 has 16 amino acids. CDR1 and CDR2 (germline): SGDLS, YYNGEE. The DNA of the CDR3 is TGTGCCAGCAGCGTAGTCCCAGGGGGCTCGGCCGGGGAGCTGTTTTTT. It translates to CASSVVPGGSAGELFF.

This chain links TRBV7-6 with TRBJ2-4, with 10 nucleotides matching TRBD2. The length of the CDR3 is 18 residues. V was pared by 1 base and J by 2 bases, with 8 bases of the junction left unmatched. CDR1 is SGHVS, CDR2 FNYEAQ, per germline. CDR3 sequence reads: CASSLGGGLASPKNIQYF. The CDR3 region has the DNA TGTGCCAGCAGCTTAGGAGGGGGACTAGCGTCACCCAAAAACATTCAGTACTTC.

This chain connects TRBV5-4 to TRBJ2-7, with 11 bases identical to TRBD1. The J segment lost 2 bases and the V segment lost 9 bases, leaving 7 bases of the junction unmatched. Germline assignment: CDR1 SGHNT and CDR2 YYREEE (reference sequence). The CDR3 has 14 residues. This chain's CDR3 is CATRPGQGAYEQYF. The CDR3 region has the DNA TGTGCCACCAGACCGGGACAGGGGGCCTACGAGCAGTACTTC.

This clone was counted only a few times. The chain couples TRBV27 to TRBJ2-1; the D is unclear. The CDR3 is made up of 15 amino acids. Germline V lookup: CDR1 MNHEY, CDR2 SMNVEV (reference sequence). V was trimmed by 2 bases and J by 5 bases, leaving 13 bases between them. This chain's CDR3 is CASSLISRFNNEQFF. CDR3 bases: TGTGCCAGCAGTTTAATTTCTAGGTTCAACAATGAGCAGTTCTTC.

Comments on this clone: At one boundary the junction diverges from the germline segment, which might be a read error. V gene TRBV7-7 combines with J gene TRBJ1-2; 10 bases align to TRBD1. CDR1 and CDR2 (germline): SSHAT, FNYEAQ (reference sequence). This CDR3 is 15 amino acids long. The CDR3 region is CASSSGDRGNYGYTF. In DNA form, the CDR3 reads TGTGCTAGCAGCTCCGGGGACAGGGGTAACTATGGCTACACCTTC.

This chain's CDR3 is CASSPGPLSGSVTQYF. The CDR3 region has the DNA TGCGCCAGCAGCCCCGGCCCCCTTAGCGGGAGTGTGACCCAGTACTTC. J is TRBJ2-5 and V is TRBV4-1; 9 positions agree with TRBD2. CDR1 MGHRA and CDR2 YSYEKL come from the germline V gene. The ends lost 4 bases at V and 7 bases at J; junction bases unmatched: 13. This CDR3 region has 16 residues.

V usage is TRBV5-6 and J usage is TRBJ2-1; D is undetermined. V lost 0 bases, J lost 4 bases, and 11 bases lay in between. CDR1 SGHDT and CDR2 YYEEEE come from the germline V gene. The CDR3 contains 15 residues. The CDR3, as DNA: TGTGCCAGCAGCTTGGGTGACTCAGTGTACAATGAGCAGTTCTTC. It translates to CASSLGDSVYNEQFF.

The chain employs TRBV5-4 and TRBJ2-7, with 7 nucleotides matching TRBD1. V lost 4 bases to trimming and J lost 2 bases; unmatched junction nucleotides: 6. The germline CDR1 and CDR2 sequences are SGHNT and YYREEE (reference sequence). CDR3 length: 14 residues. The DNA for the CDR3 is TGTGCCAGCAGCAGGGGACAGACCCCCTACGAGCAGTACTTC. Translating gives CASSRGQTPYEQYF.

This chain joins TRBV6-6 and TRBJ2-1; unclear D gene. Between the trimmed V and J ends, which lost 0 bases and 8 bases, there was a span of 11 bases. There are 14 residues in the CDR3. In germline, CDR1 is MNHNY, CDR2 SVGAGI (reference sequence). The CDR3 sequence is CASSYSIPVDEQFF. The CDR3, as DNA: TGTGCCAGCAGTTACTCGATCCCGGTCGATGAGCAGTTCTTC.

The V call is TRBV5-1, the J call TRBJ2-6; D possibly uses TRBD1 or TRBD2 (5 bases each). CDR3 length equals 15 residues. The germline V gene encodes CDR1 SGHRS and CDR2 YFSETQ. V lost 0 bases, J lost 2 bases, and 6 bases lay in between. The CDR3 DNA is TGCGCCAGCAGCTTGGGAGGGGCTGGGGCCAACGTCCTGACTTTC. This translates into CASSLGGAGANVLTF.

This rearrangement joins TRBV28 to TRBJ2-4; 8 positions agree with TRBD2. Looked up from germline, CDR1 is MDHEN and CDR2 is SYDVKM. The CDR3 length is 14 residues. V lost 8 bases to trimming and J lost 8 bases; unmatched junction nucleotides: 11. For the CDR3, the DNA is TGTGCCAGCTGGTCAGGCGGGGGGTTTGACATTCAGTACTTC. Its translation is CASWSGGGFDIQYF.

V gene TRBV5-5 combines with J gene TRBJ2-1; TRBD1 matches at 10 bases. V shed 2 bases, J shed 8 bases, and the junction held 10 bases outside the gene matches. This CDR3 spans 16 amino acids. Germline lookup yields CDR1 SGHKS and CDR2 YYEKEE (reference sequence). The CDR3 is CASSLYTGTGVHEQFF. The CDR3, as DNA: TGTGCCAGCAGCTTATACACCGGGACAGGGGTCCATGAGCAGTTCTTC.

The V gene is TRBV9, the J gene TRBJ2-2; no firm D call. Per the germline V gene, CDR1 is SGDLS and CDR2 is YYNGEE. This CDR3 is built from 13 residues. V lost 0 bases, J lost 4 bases, and 4 bases lay in between. The CDR3 spells CASSVVPTGELFF. Here the CDR3 DNA reads TGTGCCAGCAGCGTAGTCCCCACCGGGGAGCTGTTTTTT.

V usage is TRBV27 and J usage is TRBJ2-1, with no clear D. Germline V gene data show CDR1 as MNHEY and CDR2 as SMNVEV (reference sequence). V lost 8 bases to trimming and J lost 7 bases, with 12 bases between them. The CDR3 runs to 12 residues. CDR3 residues: CASGLLGNEQFF. The CDR3 DNA follows: TGTGCCAGCGGCCTGCTGGGAAATGAGCAGTTCTTC.

The sample holds one count of this clone. The chain employs TRBV6-5 and TRBJ2-2, with 9 bases identical to TRBD1. CDR3 length equals 14 residues. With V trimmed by 6 bases and J by 6 bases, 5 bases remained unmatched. Germline CDR1 MNHEY, CDR2 SVGAGI. CDR3: CASRDRGSAGELFF. The CDR3 DNA is TGTGCCAGCAGGGACAGGGGTTCTGCCGGGGAGCTGTTTTTT.

A few counts support this clone. V usage is TRBV2 and J usage is TRBJ1-1; weak D call: TRBD1 (5 bases). Trimming removed 7 bases at V and 10 bases at J, with 22 bases between. The germline V gene encodes CDR1 SNHLY and CDR2 FYNNEI. The CDR3 is 14 residues long. This CDR3 is CASNPSGRRDRAFF. The CDR3 coding sequence is TGTGCCAGCAACCCCTCGGGGAGGCGGGACCGAGCTTTCTTT.

The V gene is TRBV28, the J gene TRBJ2-7; a weak D match, TRBD1 (6 bases). The CDR3 is made up of 13 amino acids. Germline V gene lookup returns CDR1 MDHEN and CDR2 SYDVKM. Trimming removed 6 bases at V and 4 bases at J, with 13 bases between. Here the CDR3 DNA reads TGTGCCAGCAGCAGGGGCAGATTTTACGAGCAGTACTTC. Protein product: CASSRGRFYEQYF.

The V and J genes are TRBV4-1 and TRBJ2-2, with D possibly TRBD1 on 5 matching bases. Germline V gives CDR1 MGHRA, CDR2 YSYEKL. There are 17 residues in the CDR3. Between the trimmed V and J ends, which lost 0 bases and 7 bases, there was a span of 18 bases. CDR3 sequence reads: CASSQEISRALGGELFF. The CDR3 DNA reads TGCGCCAGCAGCCAAGAAATCTCCAGGGCCTTGGGCGGGGAGCTGTTTTTT.

The chain uses TRBV7-2 and TRBJ2-5; tentatively, D is TRBD2 (5 bases). Per germline, CDR1 SGHTA and CDR2 FQGNSA. The V gene lost 1 base and the J gene lost 2 bases, with 20 bases spanning the gap. There are 18 residues in the CDR3. The DNA for the CDR3 is TGTGCCAGCAGCTTAGGAGGGTCGAGCAAGAATTTTCAAGAGACCCAGTACTTC. Translation gives CASSLGGSSKNFQETQYF.

This chain uses TRBV2 with TRBJ2-1; TRBD1 matches 10 bases. Germline CDR1 SNHLY, CDR2 FYNNEI. The V gene end was trimmed by 10 bases and the J gene end by 3 bases; junction bases not matched to a gene: 3. The CDR3 runs 13 residues. The CDR3 sequence is CATRDRGYNEQFF. The CDR3 bases are TGTGCCACCCGGGACAGGGGCTACAATGAGCAGTTCTTC.

The chain recombines TRBV6-6 with TRBJ2-7; D remains unclear. The V gene lost 5 bases and the J gene lost 0 bases, with 11 bases spanning the gap. The germline V gene has CDR1 MNHNY and CDR2 SVGAGI (reference sequence). This CDR3 has 14 residues. The CDR3 here is CASSGQESSYEQYF. In DNA, the CDR3 is TGTGCCAGCAGTGGCCAGGAAAGCTCCTACGAGCAGTACTTC.

The chain couples TRBV9 to TRBJ1-5; D perhaps matches TRBD1 (6 bases). Germline lookup yields CDR1 SGDLS and CDR2 YYNGEE. V was shortened by 0 bases and J by 4 bases, with 11 bases between the two germline ends. The CDR3 is 15 residues long. The CDR3 DNA reads as TGTGCCAGCAGCGTAGGACCGGACAGTAATCAGCCCCAGCATTTT. Encoded protein: CASSVGPDSNQPQHF.

V usage is TRBV7-9 and J usage is TRBJ1-1, with a possible D match to TRBD1 (5 bases). The CDR3 is 12 amino acids. Germline loops: CDR1 SEHNR, CDR2 FQNEAQ (reference sequence). V was cut by 5 bases and J by 7 bases, with 11 bases left in between. The CDR3 is CASSNQGGEAFF. CDR3 nucleotide sequence: TGTGCCAGCAGCAATCAGGGTGGTGAAGCTTTCTTT.